These 3 T cell receptor beta chains came from one sample sequenced in a study of vaccination effects on CD4 cells after COVID-19. Using immunoSEQ multiplex PCR, the repertoire was profiled, and TCRdb retains in-frame clones only, with some absent. This table holds 50,000 or so clones, around 67% found once. Isolation of CD4+ T cells took place after 10 days of culture. No antigens are known for them. Here the sequenced sample was CD4+ T cells from PBMCs cultured without peptide, taken before COVID-19 vaccination. These receptor sequences come from a human donor who received a COVID-19 vaccine.

The chain links TRBV7-2 to TRBJ1-1; no clear D. The CDR3 totals 15 residues. V was shortened by 0 bases and J by 0 bases, with 8 bases between the two germline ends. CDR1 is SGHTA, CDR2 FQGNSA, per germline. CDR3 sequence reads: CASSLALGMNTEAFF. In DNA form, the CDR3 reads TGTGCCAGCAGCTTAGCCTTGGGAATGAACACTGAAGCTTTCTTT.

The chain has TRBV3-1 (or the pseudogene TRBV3-2) and TRBJ1-2; unclear D gene. The CDR3 covers 12 residues. The V gene's germline CDR1 is LGHDT and CDR2 YNNKEL (reference sequence). V dropped 5 bases and J dropped 8 bases, with 12 bases sitting between them. The CDR3 region is CASSDTSGGYTF. The CDR3 nucleotides read TGTGCCAGCAGCGATACAAGTGGCGGCTACACCTTC.

The rearrangement links TRBV7-6 to TRBJ2-7; D tentatively fits TRBD1 or TRBD2 (5 bases each). Trimming took 5 bases from V and 6 from J, leaving 23 bases between them. The CDR3 loop spans 16 amino acids. In germline, CDR1 is SGHVS, CDR2 FNYEAQ. The CDR3 DNA reads as TGTGCCAGCAGCCAGACCGCAGGGACCCAGGTCGGCGAGCAGTACTTC. Protein: CASSQTAGTQVGEQYF.